This T cell receptor beta chain appears in the sequencing data of a study of cytomegalovirus exposure and HLA in healthy donors. Overall study findings and caveats: Presence/absence analyses assumed roughly uniform sequencing depth across donors, which may not hold.

Each donor was healthy, and each was a bone marrow donor. It was with 60 Vbeta and 13 Jbeta primers that the PCR ran. Sequenced by immunoSEQ multiplex PCR; TCRdb stores in-frame clones only, minus some. This table holds around 140,000 clones, around 70% found once. The sample holds a few counts of this clone. Its antigen remains unidentified. This TCR was sampled from a woman aged 60-75 years in good health and CMV-seropositive. The sequencing sample was made of PBMCs.

CDR3 amino acids: CASSQGSEQYF. The DNA of the CDR3 is TGTGCCAGCAGCCAGGGGTCCGAGCAGTACTTC. The chain carries TRBV6-5 and TRBJ2-7; perhaps TRBD1 as D (6 bases). Trimming took off 6 bases at V and 6 bases at J, with 9 bases between the two ends. Germline CDR1 reads MNHEY; CDR2 reads SVGAGI. The CDR3 extends over 11 amino acids.